The sequence of this TCR beta chain was determined in a study of shared clonotypes between healthy human individuals. Under the authors' procedure: Junction-only immunoSEQ data arrived without quality scores, meaning filtering differed. Using immunoSEQ multiplex PCR, the repertoire was profiled, and TCRdb retains in-frame clones only, with some absent. V, J and clone size are taken as reported in that table, and D and trimming were inferred from the DNA itself. The repertoire holds more than 2 million clones, about 93% seen once, with around 1.8% in the top ten. Naive-designated CD8 cells lacked CD45RO, were positively enriched for CCR7, and omitted terminally differentiated effector memory CD45RA+ cells. The CDR3 contains 14 residues. The V and J ends lost 8 bases and 9 bases, in that order; junction bases with no gene match: 6. Germline V lookup: CDR1 MNHEY, CDR2 SMNVEV (reference sequence). To note about this clone: This sample also contains other DNA sequences that code for the same CDR3.

The receptor was derived from a man in his late teens or twenties in good health. Some clones in this sample may be carry-over from other donors' samples. The rearrangement uses TRBV27 and TRBJ2-1; 14 bases fit TRBD2. The source material was naive CD8+ T cells from PBMCs. CDR3 sequence (DNA): TGTGCCAGCCGACTAGCGGGAGGGCCGGGTGAGCAGTTCTTC. Translating it yields CASRLAGGPGEQFF.